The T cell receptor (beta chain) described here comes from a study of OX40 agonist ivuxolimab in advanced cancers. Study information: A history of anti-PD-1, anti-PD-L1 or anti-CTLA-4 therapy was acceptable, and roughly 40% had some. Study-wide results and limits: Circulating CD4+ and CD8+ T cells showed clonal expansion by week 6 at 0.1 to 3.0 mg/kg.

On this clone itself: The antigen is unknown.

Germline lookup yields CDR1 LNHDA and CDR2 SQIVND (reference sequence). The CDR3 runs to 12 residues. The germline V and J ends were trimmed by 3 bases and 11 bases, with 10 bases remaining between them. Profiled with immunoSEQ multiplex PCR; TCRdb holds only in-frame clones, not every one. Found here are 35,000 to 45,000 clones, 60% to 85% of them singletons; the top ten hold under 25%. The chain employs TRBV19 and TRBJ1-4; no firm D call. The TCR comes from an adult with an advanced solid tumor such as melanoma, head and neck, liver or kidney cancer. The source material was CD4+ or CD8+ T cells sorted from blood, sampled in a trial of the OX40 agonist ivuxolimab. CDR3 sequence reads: CASSILNRKLFF. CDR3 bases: TGTGCCAGTAGTATTCTCAACCGGAAACTGTTTTTT.